The present T cell receptor (beta chain) was sequenced within a study of regulatory T cells in long-lasting Graves disease. Libraries of TCR beta came from iRepertoire HTBI primers plus Arm-PCR of CDR3 regions. TCRdb reanalysed the multiplex PCR reads using MiXCR and keeps one entry per CDR3 protein. Among 360,000 or so distinct CDR3 sequences, roughly 17% were seen once, and the ten largest hold 25% to 30%. Described time point: newly diagnosed GD, antithyroid drugs for less than 3 months. The TCR library was made from RNA extracted from PBMCs. General study findings and limits: Limited samples may have lowered accuracy. Persistent patients shared more public clonotypes (over 2,500) than new patients (966).

V trimming: 2 bases; J trimming: 2 bases; junction bases outside the gene matches: 2. Germline V gene data show CDR1 as SEHNR and CDR2 as FQNEAQ (reference sequence). This CDR3 is built from 14 residues. The table lists this clonotype with many counts. The antigen remains unidentified. This sample also appeared in a second study, on T cells in Graves' hyperthyroidism and ophthalmopathy. From that study: Ophthalmopathy cases were set apart from stable hyperthyroidism by a 13 V-J model.

The source is a man aged 40-49 years with Graves disease. This specimen consisted of peripheral blood mononuclear cells (PBMCs), obtained at new diagnosis, from a patient treated with antithyroid drugs. The rearrangement joins TRBV7-9 to TRBJ2-7, with 8 positions matching TRBD1. The CDR3 loop is CASSLRTGTYEQYF. CDR3 DNA sequence: TGTGCCAGCAGCTTACGGACAGGGACCTACGAGCAGTACTTC.